This T cell receptor beta chain was captured by sequencing in a study of shared clonotypes between healthy human individuals. The wider study: The donor pool was made up of a couple of women and a few men aged 18 to 49. The study, taken as a whole, reports: Blood was the sole source, and tissue repertoires probably differ.

The authors sequenced unsorted PBMC DNA on ten immunoSEQ deep assay plates. Here immunoSEQ multiplex PCR was the method, and the copy in TCRdb shows in-frame clones only, minus some. Of approximately 470,000 clones in the sample, about 84% are singletons; the top ten hold about an eighth. Germline loops: CDR1 SNHLY, CDR2 FYNNEI. The CDR3 totals 15 residues. Trimming pared 7 bases from V and 6 bases from J, leaving 19 bases between. This clone was recorded a few times. The antigen is not known. This TCR came from a woman between 40 and 50 years old in good health. Some clones in this sample may be carry-over from other donors' samples. The chain is built from TRBV2 and TRBJ1-5; possibly TRBD1 for D (6 bases). The sample was PBMCs. CDR3 nucleotides: TGTGCCAGCACCAGGGGATCCGGGGAGGGTCAGCCCCAGCATTTT. It is translated as CASTRGSGEGQPQHF.